The 12 T cell receptor beta chains reported below all come from one sample, sequenced in a study of CD8+CD57+ T cells in acquired aplastic anemia. Sequenced patients had shown CD8+CD57+ cell expansion by flow cytometry. The use of genomic DNA as template underpinned the TCR beta VDJ and CDR3 profiling. MiXCR, applied by TCRdb to the reads, yields one record per CDR3 protein. This repertoire shows some 150,000 distinct CDR3 sequences, 71% found once; its top ten account for 40% to 55%. Sequenced material: sorted CD4+, CD8+, or CD8+CD57+ T cells (not recorded which) from PBMCs. These receptors were taken from a human donor with aplastic anemia.

This clonotype has just one count. The chain joins TRBV12-3 or TRBV12-4 to TRBJ2-2, with D maybe TRBD2 (6 bases). Trimming shortened V by 5 bases and J by 4 bases, and 14 bases separated the two germline ends. There are 15 residues in the CDR3. The CDR3 protein is CASSATTGATGELFF. Here the CDR3 DNA reads TGTGCCAGCAGTGCTACCACGGGAGCCACCGGGGAGCTGTTTTTT.

The chain is built from TRBV12-3 or TRBV12-4 and TRBJ2-7; D not resolved. V lost 1 base to trimming and J lost 5 bases, with 12 bases between them. The CDR3 is 14 amino acids. The CDR3, as DNA: TGTGCCAGCAGTTTAGGCGAGCAGGTCCACGAGCAGTACTTC. This translates into CASSLGEQVHEQYF.

J is TRBJ2-7 and V is TRBV10-3; no clear D. V was pared by 0 bases and J by 7 bases, with 16 bases between. The CDR3 contains 15 residues. Germline CDR1 ENHRY, CDR2 SYGVKD. CDR3 region: CAISESALNDREQYF. The CDR3 region has the DNA TGTGCCATCAGTGAGTCGGCCTTGAATGACCGGGAGCAGTACTTC.

V usage is TRBV7-9 and J usage is TRBJ2-6; D remains ambiguous. The V end was cut by 5 bases, the J end by 4 bases, with 15 bases between. The V gene's germline CDR1 is SEHNR and CDR2 FQNEAQ (reference sequence). The CDR3 runs to 16 residues. The CDR3 loop reads CASSGMVARGANVLTF. The DNA for the CDR3 is TGTGCCAGCAGCGGAATGGTCGCGCGGGGGGCCAACGTCCTGACTTTC.

The J gene is TRBJ2-7, the V gene TRBV20-1; D perhaps matches TRBD1 (5 bases). CDR1 is DFQATT and CDR2 is SNEGSKA in the germline V gene (reference sequence). CDR3 size: 13 residues. V lost 5 bases, J lost 0 bases, and 11 bases lay in between. CDR3 sequence: CSARQSGSYEQYF. DNA of the CDR3: TGCAGTGCTCGACAGTCTGGCTCCTACGAGCAGTACTTC.

The rearrangement uses TRBV7-9 and TRBJ2-7; 9 positions match TRBD1. The end of the DNA fits TRBJ2-4 better, so the J call may be wrong. Germline CDR1 reads SEHNR; CDR2 reads FQNEAQ (reference sequence). CDR3 length: 14 amino acids. CDR3 DNA sequence: TGTGCCAGCAGCTTAAGGGGACAGGGCAACATTCAGTACTTC. Protein: CASSLRGQGNIQYF.

This rearrangement joins TRBV19 to TRBJ1-2, with a tentative D call TRBD1 (6 bases). V was pared by 4 bases and J by 4 bases, with 10 bases between. Germline V gene sequence: CDR1 LNHDA, CDR2 SQIVND (reference sequence). This CDR3 spans 13 amino acids. CDR3 loop: CASSNGGPYGYTF. CDR3 DNA sequence: TGTGCCAGTAGTAACGGGGGGCCCTATGGCTACACCTTC.

The chain links TRBV12-5 to TRBJ1-2; no clear D gene. This CDR3 comprises 12 residues. Trimming took off 5 bases at V and 0 bases at J, with 4 bases between the two ends. Per the germline V gene, CDR1 is LGHNT and CDR2 is FRNRAP. The CDR3 DNA sequence: TGTGCTAGTGGTACCACTAACTATGGCTACACCTTC. Protein sequence: CASGTTNYGYTF.

V and J are TRBV7-2 and TRBJ2-1; 13 bases match TRBD2. Germline values: CDR1 SGHTA, CDR2 FQGNSA. Germline trimming cut 2 bases from V and 7 bases from J; bases unmatched to any gene: 2. This CDR3 comprises 15 residues. The DNA of the CDR3 is TGTGCCAGCAGCTTAACTAGCGGGGGGGTGAATGAGCAGTTCTTC. Encoded protein: CASSLTSGGVNEQFF.

For the CDR3, the DNA is TGTGCCACCAGTGATTTGCCGGGGCGCAACACAGATACGCAGTATTTT. Translation: CATSDLPGRNTDTQYF. The rearrangement uses TRBV24-1 and TRBJ2-3; D possibly matches TRBD1 or TRBD2 (5 bases each). Germline V CDR1 and CDR2: KGHDR, SFDVKD. The CDR3 has 16 residues. With 0 bases removed from V and 2 bases from J, the gap between germline ends came to 11 bases.

The V and J genes are TRBV29-1 and TRBJ1-2; D remains unclear. Germline lookup yields CDR1 SQVTM and CDR2 ANQGSEA. The CDR3 length is 12 residues. V gave up 4 bases and J gave up 3 bases, with 9 bases separating them. In DNA form, the CDR3 reads TGCAGCGTTGTTAGTCATGACTATGGCTACACCTTC. Amino acids: CSVVSHDYGYTF.

V is TRBV5-1 and J is TRBJ1-2; D is unresolved. Germline values: CDR1 SGHRS, CDR2 YFSETQ. The CDR3 sequence is 14 residues long. V was shortened by 0 bases and J by 2 bases, with 8 bases between the two germline ends. CDR3 bases: TGCGCCAGCAGCTTGGAAACGGGAAACTATGGCTACACCTTC. It encodes CASSLETGNYGYTF.